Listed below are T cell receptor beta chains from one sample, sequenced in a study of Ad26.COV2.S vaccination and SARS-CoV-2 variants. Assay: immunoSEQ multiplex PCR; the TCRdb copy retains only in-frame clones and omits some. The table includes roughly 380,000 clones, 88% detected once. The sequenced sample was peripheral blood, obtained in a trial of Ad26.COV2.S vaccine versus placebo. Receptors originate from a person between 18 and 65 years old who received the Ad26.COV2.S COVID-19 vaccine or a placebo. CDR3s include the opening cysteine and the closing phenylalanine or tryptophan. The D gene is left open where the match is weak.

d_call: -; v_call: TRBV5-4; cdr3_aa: CASSPSNNEQFF
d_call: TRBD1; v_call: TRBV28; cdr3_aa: CASSPRDRALKPTEAFF
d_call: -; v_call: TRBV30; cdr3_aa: CACRGGTSRNTEAFF
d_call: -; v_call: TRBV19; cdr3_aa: CASSPQGTGELFF
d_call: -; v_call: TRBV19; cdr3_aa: CASRGIGSSYEQYF
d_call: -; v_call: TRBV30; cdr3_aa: CAWSFMGKSPLHF
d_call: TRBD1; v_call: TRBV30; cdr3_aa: CAWSVRIRDRVNSPLHF
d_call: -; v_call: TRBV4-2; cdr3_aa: CASSLLQSTLREQFF
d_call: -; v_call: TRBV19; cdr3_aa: CASLRGVGEQYF
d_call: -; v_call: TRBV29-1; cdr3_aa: CSVFLTGTTDTQYF
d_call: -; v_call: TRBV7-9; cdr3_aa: CASSHNPGRPPDIQYF
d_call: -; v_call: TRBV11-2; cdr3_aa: CASHASNTGELFF
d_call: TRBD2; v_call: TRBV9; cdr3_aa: CASSVLAGGSTDTQYF
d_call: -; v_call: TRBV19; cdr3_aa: CASSIGVAEQFF
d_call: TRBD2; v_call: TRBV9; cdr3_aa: CASSVGPSGSYEQYF
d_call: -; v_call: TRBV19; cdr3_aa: CASSTDRINEQFF
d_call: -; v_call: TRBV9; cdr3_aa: CASSVNVNEQFF
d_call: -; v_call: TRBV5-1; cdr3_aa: CASSFTLAADTQYF
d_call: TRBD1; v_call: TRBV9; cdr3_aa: CASSVSGTGIPDTQYF
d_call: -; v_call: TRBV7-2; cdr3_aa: CASSTPGPGYEQYF
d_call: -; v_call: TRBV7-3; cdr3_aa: CASSLGTLGHTGELFF
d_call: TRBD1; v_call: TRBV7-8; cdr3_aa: CASTHRGTNQPQHF
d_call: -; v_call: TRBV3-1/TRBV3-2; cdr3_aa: CASSPQATSNYGYTF